The rows below give T cell receptor beta chains drawn from one sample of a study of post-analysis software for immune sequencing data. TCRdb reanalysed the PCR reads using MiXCR and keeps one entry per CDR3 protein. The table records hundreds of thousands of distinct CDR3 sequences, 55% to 60% of them present only once. Sequencing was performed on blood. The receptors were sampled from a girl aged 2-10 years with multiple sclerosis. Both conserved end residues are part of each CDR3. The D gene is left open where the match is weak. Only part of the rows carry a size: once, few, many, or a class if the clone is expanded.

D: TRBD2
V: TRBV20-1
size: few
J: TRBJ2-3
CDR3: CSAGGGLAGLSTDTQYF
DNA: TGCAGTGCTGGAGGGGGACTAGCGGGGCTTAGCACAGATACGCAGTATTTT

D: -
V: TRBV27
size: -
J: TRBJ1-6
CDR3: CASRRYREGSPLHF
DNA: TGTGCCAGCCGTAGGTACAGGGAGGGCTCACCCCTCCACTTT

D: -
V: TRBV29-1
size: once
J: TRBJ2-1
CDR3: CSVGEYNEQFF
DNA: TGCAGCGTTGGGGAATACAATGAGCAGTTCTTC

D: -
V: TRBV12-3/TRBV12-4
size: -
J: TRBJ1-1
CDR3: CASTPRGGANTEAFF
DNA: TGTGCCAGCACCCCGAGAGGGGGGGCAAACACTGAAGCTTTCTTT

D: -
V: TRBV20-1
size: few
J: TRBJ2-5
CDR3: CSARDRLTFGVGQETQYF
DNA: TGCAGTGCTAGAGATCGTTTGACGTTCGGGGTCGGGCAAGAGACCCAGTACTTC

D: TRBD1
V: TRBV29-1
size: -
J: TRBJ2-5
CDR3: CSVERGDREDETQYF
DNA: TGCAGCGTTGAAAGGGGGGACAGGGAGGACGAGACCCAGTACTTC

D: -
V: TRBV5-1
size: few
J: TRBJ2-3
CDR3: CASSLDGSHSDTQYF
DNA: TGCGCCAGCAGCCTGGACGGCTCACACTCGGATACGCAGTATTTT

D: -
V: TRBV20-1
size: -
J: TRBJ1-2
CDR3: CSASGGGGYTF
DNA: TGCAGTGCCTCTGGGGGCGGAGGCTACACCTTC

D: TRBD1
V: TRBV11-2
size: -
J: TRBJ1-4
CDR3: CASSGRDRANEKLFF
DNA: TGTGCCAGCAGCGGCCGGGACAGGGCCAATGAAAAACTGTTTTTT

D: TRBD1
V: TRBV2
size: -
J: TRBJ1-2
CDR3: CASSGDRGQAYGYTF
DNA: TGTGCCAGCAGTGGGGACAGGGGGCAGGCCTATGGCTACACCTTC

D: -
V: TRBV6-1
size: few
J: TRBJ2-2
CDR3: CASREQNTGELFF
DNA: TGTGCCAGCAGAGAACAGAACACCGGGGAGCTGTTTTTT

D: -
V: TRBV29-1
size: -
J: TRBJ2-7
CDR3: CSVVGLVISGEQYF
DNA: TGCAGCGTTGTTGGTTTGGTAATCTCAGGCGAGCAGTACTTC

D: TRBD1
V: TRBV29-1
size: few
J: TRBJ1-2
CDR3: CSAQGAKGYTF
DNA: TGCAGCGCACAGGGGGCAAAGGGCTACACCTTC

D: -
V: TRBV15
size: -
J: TRBJ1-1
CDR3: CATSRWGGEEAFF
DNA: TGTGCCACCAGCAGATGGGGCGGGGAGGAAGCTTTCTTT

D: -
V: TRBV5-1
size: -
J: TRBJ2-7
CDR3: CASSPRPTSYEQYF
DNA: TGCGCCAGCAGCCCCAGACCGACCTCCTACGAGCAGTACTTC

D: TRBD1
V: TRBV15
size: -
J: TRBJ2-1
CDR3: CATSRDGTASSYNEQFF
DNA: TGTGCCACCAGCAGAGATGGGACAGCCAGCTCCTACAATGAGCAGTTCTTC

D: TRBD2
V: TRBV20-1
size: few
J: TRBJ2-2
CDR3: CSARLGTTNTGELFF
DNA: TGCAGTGCTAGGCTCGGGACTACAAACACCGGGGAGCTGTTTTTT

D: -
V: TRBV20-1
size: -
J: TRBJ2-1
CDR3: CSARDDGSPIEQFF
DNA: TGCAGTGCTAGAGATGACGGCAGCCCGATTGAGCAGTTCTTC

D: -
V: TRBV11-2
size: -
J: TRBJ2-3
CDR3: CASSLVGGAPDTQYF
DNA: TGTGCCAGCAGCTTAGTGGGGGGGGCCCCAGATACGCAGTATTTT

D: -
V: TRBV6-5
size: -
J: TRBJ2-3
CDR3: CASSPFREGEDTQYF
DNA: TGTGCCAGCAGCCCCTTCAGGGAAGGAGAAGATACGCAGTATTTT

D: TRBD1
V: TRBV19
size: -
J: TRBJ2-7
CDR3: CASSMWMGQGANEQYF
DNA: TGTGCCAGTAGTATGTGGATGGGACAGGGGGCGAACGAGCAGTACTTC

D: -
V: TRBV6-2/TRBV6-3
size: -
J: TRBJ1-1
CDR3: CASSYIQMNTEAFF
DNA: TGTGCCAGCAGTTACATTCAGATGAACACTGAAGCTTTCTTT

D: -
V: TRBV21-1
size: -
J: TRBJ1-2
CDR3: CASSRALLRQDPCGYTF
DNA: TGTGCCAGCAGCAGAGCGCTTTTAAGACAGGACCCTTGCGGCTACACCTTC

D: TRBD1
V: TRBV7-2
size: -
J: TRBJ1-6
CDR3: CASSLEGTGRSPPHF
DNA: TGTGCCAGCAGCTTAGAAGGGACAGGGAGATCACCCCCCCACTTT

D: -
V: TRBV7-9
size: many
J: TRBJ2-3
CDR3: CASSPGADTQYF
DNA: TGTGCCAGCAGCCCAGGGGCAGATACGCAGTATTTT

D: TRBD2
V: TRBV29-1
size: -
J: TRBJ2-7
CDR3: CSVTLAGVSYEQYF
DNA: TGCAGCGTTACCCTAGCGGGAGTCTCCTACGAGCAGTACTTC

D: TRBD1
V: TRBV4-3
size: -
J: TRBJ2-3
CDR3: CASSQWTGPDTQYF
DNA: TGCGCCAGCAGCCAATGGACAGGCCCAGATACGCAGTATTTT

D: -
V: TRBV29-1
size: -
J: TRBJ2-5
CDR3: CSVRTPIETQYF
DNA: TGCAGCGTACGGACCCCCATAGAGACCCAGTACTTC

D: TRBD1
V: TRBV7-6
size: few
J: TRBJ1-2
CDR3: CVSSAGQGRDGYTF
DNA: TGTGTCAGCAGCGCAGGACAGGGTCGAGATGGCTACACCTTC

D: -
V: TRBV18
size: -
J: TRBJ2-1
CDR3: CASSPLTGTSLYNEQFF
DNA: TGTGCCAGCTCACCACTCACAGGGACCTCCTTATACAATGAGCAGTTCTTC

D: TRBD2
V: TRBV20-1
size: -
J: TRBJ2-1
CDR3: CSARVLAGGPNEQFF
DNA: TGCAGTGCTAGGGTACTAGCGGGGGGGCCCAATGAGCAGTTCTTC

D: -
V: TRBV5-1
size: -
J: TRBJ2-2
CDR3: CASSFISGELFF
DNA: TGCGCCAGCAGCTTTATATCCGGGGAGCTGTTTTTT

D: TRBD2
V: TRBV6-2/TRBV6-3
size: -
J: TRBJ2-7
CDR3: CASRPSGGGYNEQYF
DNA: TGTGCCAGCAGACCTAGCGGGGGAGGCTACAATGAGCAGTACTTC

D: TRBD1
V: TRBV29-1
size: -
J: TRBJ1-2
CDR3: CSVLTGGNYGYTF
DNA: TGCAGCGTTCTCACAGGGGGAAACTATGGCTACACCTTC

D: -
V: TRBV7-2
size: -
J: TRBJ2-5
CDR3: CASSSLVTPKTQYF
DNA: TGTGCCAGCAGCTCTCTAGTGACCCCTAAGACCCAGTACTTC

D: -
V: TRBV12-3/TRBV12-4
size: -
J: TRBJ1-2
CDR3: CASSFLTQNYGYTF
DNA: TGTGCCAGCAGTTTTCTCACACAGAACTATGGCTACACCTTC

D: -
V: TRBV5-1
size: -
J: TRBJ2-1
CDR3: CASSLTSFADEQFF
DNA: TGCGCCAGCAGCTTGACTAGCTTCGCCGATGAGCAGTTCTTC

D: TRBD1
V: TRBV14
size: -
J: TRBJ2-1
CDR3: CASSQIARGNEQFF
DNA: TGTGCCAGCAGCCAAATTGCCAGGGGGAACGAGCAGTTCTTC

D: -
V: TRBV21-1
size: -
J: TRBJ2-7
CDR3: CASSKGQTTGAYEQYF
DNA: TGTGCCAGCAGCAAAGGCCAGACGACAGGGGCCTACGAGCAGTACTTC

D: -
V: TRBV29-1
size: few
J: TRBJ2-5
CDR3: CSVEAQVGGETQYF
DNA: TGCAGCGTTGAAGCCCAGGTTGGGGGAGAGACCCAGTACTTC

D: -
V: TRBV25-1
size: -
J: TRBJ2-1
CDR3: CASSAGPNPYNEQFF
DNA: TGTGCCAGCAGTGCGGGGCCGAACCCTTACAATGAGCAGTTCTTC

D: TRBD1
V: TRBV4-2
size: few
J: TRBJ1-2
CDR3: CASSKDLGQTTNYGYTF
DNA: TGTGCCAGCAGCAAAGACCTGGGACAGACTACTAACTATGGCTACACCTTC

D: -
V: TRBV7-9
size: -
J: TRBJ2-2
CDR3: CASSFPANTGELFF
DNA: TGTGCCAGCAGCTTCCCAGCGAACACCGGGGAGCTGTTTTTT

D: TRBD1
V: TRBV5-1
size: -
J: TRBJ2-1
CDR3: CASSLVIGTDSYNEQFF
DNA: TGCGCCAGCAGCTTGGTTATCGGGACAGACTCCTACAATGAGCAGTTCTTC

D: TRBD2
V: TRBV20-1
size: -
J: TRBJ2-1
CDR3: CSASPPRGVGYNEQFF
DNA: TGCAGTGCCTCCCCACCCCGGGGGGTGGGATACAATGAGCAGTTCTTC

D: -
V: TRBV6-4
size: -
J: TRBJ2-3
CDR3: CASSDSKGGDTQYF
DNA: TGTGCCAGCAGTGACTCGAAGGGGGGAGATACGCAGTATTTT

D: -
V: TRBV18
size: -
J: TRBJ2-6
CDR3: CASSPLSGSGANVLTF
DNA: TGTGCCAGCTCACCACTATCGGGATCTGGGGCCAACGTCCTGACTTTC

D: TRBD2
V: TRBV5-1
size: -
J: TRBJ2-1
CDR3: CASSLVAGEYNEQFF
DNA: TGCGCCAGCAGCTTGGTCGCGGGAGAATACAATGAGCAGTTCTTC

D: -
V: TRBV27
size: -
J: TRBJ2-7
CDR3: CASSPNTYEQYF
DNA: TGTGCCAGCAGCCCAAACACTTACGAGCAGTACTTC

D: -
V: TRBV12-3/TRBV12-4
size: -
J: TRBJ2-3
CDR3: CASRSSMGNTQYF
DNA: TGTGCCAGCAGGTCCTCCATGGGAAATACGCAGTATTTT

D: -
V: TRBV6-5
size: -
J: TRBJ2-5
CDR3: CATKQGQETQYF
DNA: TGTGCCACCAAGCAAGGACAAGAGACCCAGTACTTC

D: -
V: TRBV5-4
size: -
J: TRBJ2-3
CDR3: CASSPGVSEDTQYF
DNA: TGTGCCAGCAGCCCGGGGGTGTCTGAAGATACGCAGTATTTT

D: TRBD1
V: TRBV29-1
size: few
J: TRBJ2-3
CDR3: CSVEGQPFTDTQYF
DNA: TGCAGCGTTGAGGGACAGCCCTTCACAGATACGCAGTATTTT

D: -
V: TRBV7-2
size: -
J: TRBJ1-1
CDR3: CASSLIWAGLMNTEAFF
DNA: TGTGCCAGCAGCTTAATCTGGGCCGGACTCATGAACACTGAAGCTTTCTTT

D: TRBD1
V: TRBV6-2/TRBV6-3
size: -
J: TRBJ1-2
CDR3: CASSYHRGIDGYTF
DNA: TGTGCCAGCAGTTACCACAGGGGGATTGATGGCTACACCTTC